This TCR beta chain derives from a study of blood T cell repertoires in COVID-19. Across the study: PBMCs, B-cell-depleted T cells, or T cells provided the cDNA or gDNA that made up the material.

V lost 6 bases and J lost 6; bases outside the gene matches: 4. This CDR3 has 12 residues. Germline CDR1 is ENHRY and CDR2 is SYGVKD. TCRdb keeps only in-frame clones here, not all; method: immunoSEQ multiplex PCR. Of approximately 150,000 clones listed, roughly 82% are singletons. Sequenced input: peripheral blood. This TCR came from a woman between 50 and 59 years old in a cohort sampled during active or convalescent COVID-19. The chain combines TRBV10-3 with TRBJ1-1; 7 bases are shared with TRBD1. CDR3 sequence: CAIRTTGSEAFF. CDR3 DNA sequence: TGTGCCATCAGGACGACAGGGTCTGAAGCTTTCTTT.